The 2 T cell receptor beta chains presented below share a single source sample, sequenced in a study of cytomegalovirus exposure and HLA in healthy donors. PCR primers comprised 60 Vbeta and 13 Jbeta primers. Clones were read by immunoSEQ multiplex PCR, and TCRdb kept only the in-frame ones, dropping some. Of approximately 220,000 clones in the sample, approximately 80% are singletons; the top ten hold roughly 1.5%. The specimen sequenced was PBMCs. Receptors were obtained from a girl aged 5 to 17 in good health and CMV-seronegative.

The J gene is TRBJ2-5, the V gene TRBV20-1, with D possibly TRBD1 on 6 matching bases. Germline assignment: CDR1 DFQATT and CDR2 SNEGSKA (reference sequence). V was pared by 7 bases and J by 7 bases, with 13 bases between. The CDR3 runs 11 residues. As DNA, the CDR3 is TGCAGTGTGGCAGGGGCCTTGACCCAGTACTTC. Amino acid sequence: CSVAGALTQYF.

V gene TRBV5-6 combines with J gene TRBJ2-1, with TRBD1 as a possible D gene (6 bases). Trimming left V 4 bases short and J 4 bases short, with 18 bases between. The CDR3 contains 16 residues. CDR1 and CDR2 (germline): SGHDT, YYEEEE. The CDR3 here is CASSQGRGSLYNEQFF. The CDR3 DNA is TGTGCCAGCAGCCAAGGCAGGGGATCCCTATACAATGAGCAGTTCTTC. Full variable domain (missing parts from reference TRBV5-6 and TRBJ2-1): DAGVTQSPTHLIKTRGQQVTLRCSPKSGHDTVSWYQQALGQGPQFIFQYYEEEERQRGNFPDRFSGHQFPNYSSELNVNALLLGDSALYLCASSQGRGSLYNEQFFGPGTRLTVL.